The clone carrying this TCR beta chain was seen a single time. Its target is not known. Separate from the approximately 670-subject first cohort was the roughly 120-subject validation cohort, to which the donors belonged. The source of the sample is a study of cytomegalovirus exposure and HLA in healthy donors. Study observations and caveats: While the bulk of TCR sequences proved rare, some public TCRs turned up in many donors. In vitro, three CMV-associated chains proved specific for CMV antigens.

Germline CDR1 and CDR2: KGHSH and LQKENI. The germline V and J ends were trimmed by 2 bases and 5 bases, with 15 bases remaining between them. The CDR3 contains 15 residues. Libraries were prepared by immunoSEQ multiplex PCR; TCRdb keeps only in-frame clonotypes and omits some of them. The profile shows hundreds of thousands of clones, roughly 90% of them singletons. This TCR was recovered from a woman between 18 and 29 years old in good health and CMV-seronegative. V is TRBV18 and J is TRBJ1-2; unclear D gene. The sequencing input was PBMCs. CDR3 nucleotides: TGTGCCAGCTCACCAGAAAATGGGCCCCAATATGGCTACACCTTC. Residues: CASSPENGPQYGYTF.